The 8 T cell receptor beta chains presented below share a single source sample, sequenced in a study of T cell responses to AZD1222 COVID-19 vaccine. Clones were sequenced by immunoSEQ multiplex PCR, and TCRdb holds only the in-frame ones, with some missing. This table has just over 90,000 clones, around 91% appearing once. The specimen was peripheral blood, collected 28 days after the second AZD1222 dose. These receptors all come from an adult who received the AZD1222 COVID-19 vaccine.

The rearrangement links TRBV7-2 to TRBJ1-1, with a tentative D call TRBD1 (5 bases). In germline, CDR1 is SGHTA, CDR2 FQGNSA. The CDR3 is 14 amino acids. V lost 5 bases to trimming and J lost 4 bases, with 14 bases between them. In DNA form, the CDR3 reads TGTGCCAGCAGCGTCGGCAGGGTAAGCACTGAAGCTTTCTTT. It specifies CASSVGRVSTEAFF.

The V and J genes are TRBV29-1 and TRBJ2-1; 7 bases match TRBD2. After removal of 4 bases from V and 7 bases from J, the junction contained 7 bases not matched to a gene. Germline V gives CDR1 SQVTM, CDR2 ANQGSEA. This CDR3 comprises 13 residues. The CDR3 DNA reads TGCAGCGTTGGTGGGGGGGGTTGGAATGAGCAGTTCTTC. Translating gives CSVGGGGWNEQFF.

V gene TRBV2 combines with J gene TRBJ2-5, with D perhaps matching TRBD1 (6 bases). The CDR3 spans 15 residues. Trimming shortened V by 6 bases and J by 5 bases, and 19 bases separated the two germline ends. The V gene's germline CDR1 is SNHLY and CDR2 FYNNEI. In DNA, the CDR3 is TGTGCCAGCAGCTACAACACAGGGTCTGGGGAGACCCAGTACTTC. Encoded protein: CASSYNTGSGETQYF.

The rearrangement links TRBV5-1 to TRBJ1-2; D gene unclear. Trimming removed 2 bases at V and 2 bases at J, with 10 bases between. The CDR3 is 14 amino acids. Germline lookup yields CDR1 SGHRS and CDR2 YFSETQ. The CDR3 sequence: CASSLGGENYGYTF. The CDR3 bases are TGCGCCAGCAGCTTAGGTGGGGAAAACTATGGCTACACCTTC.

The rearrangement uses TRBV11-2 and TRBJ2-7; no clear D. The CDR3 totals 12 residues. V was shortened by 4 bases and J by 2 bases, with 6 bases between the two germline ends. Per the germline V gene, CDR1 is SGHAT and CDR2 is FQNNGV. The chain's CDR3 is CASSYTAYEQYF. The CDR3, as DNA: TGTGCCAGCAGCTATACGGCCTACGAGCAGTACTTC.

The chain joins TRBV7-8 to TRBJ1-1; D perhaps matches TRBD1 (6 bases). CDR3 length: 14 amino acids. The germline CDR1 and CDR2 sequences are SGHVS and FQNEAQ. With 2 bases removed from V and 4 bases from J, the gap between germline ends came to 11 bases. Written as DNA, the CDR3 is TGTGCCAGCAGCTTAAGCGGGGGCCCCACTGAAGCTTTCTTT. Translating it yields CASSLSGGPTEAFF. The variable domain in full, completed from reference TRBV7-8 and TRBJ1-1, reads GAGVSQSPRYKVAKRGQDVALRCDPISGHVSLFWYQQALGQGPEFLTYFQNEAQLDKSGLPSDRFFAERPEGSVSTLKIQRTQQEDSAVYLCASSLSGGPTEAFFGQGTRLTVV.

The chain uses TRBV21-1 and TRBJ2-7. TRBV21-1 is a documented pseudogene. This CDR3 spans 12 amino acids. CDR3 sequence (DNA): TGTGCCAATTGGGACGGCCCCTACGAGCAGTACTTC. This codes for CANWDGPYEQYF.

The chain is built from TRBV2 and TRBJ2-4; D is ambiguous. This CDR3 is built from 15 residues. Germline V gives CDR1 SNHLY, CDR2 FYNNEI. CDR3: CASCTELLAKNIQYF. CDR3 DNA sequence: TGTGCAAGCTGTACTGAACTTCTAGCCAAAAACATTCAGTACTTC.